This TCR beta chain was found in a study of breast tumors, draining lymph nodes, adjacent tissues. Samples came from axillary lymph nodes draining the breast cancer. The CDR3 has 16 residues. The trim removed 6 bases at V and 4 bases at J, leaving 10 bases unmatched. From the multiplex PCR reads, TCRdb called clonotypes with MiXCR, one entry per CDR3 protein. The sample contains approximately 280,000 distinct CDR3 sequences, over 30% of which appear only once. In its sample, this clonotype was seen a few times. Antigen specificity is unknown. A much more abundant neighbour one base away suggests this may be a read error. Study-wide points: Tumor T cell lymph node origin was a supported hypothesis, not proven.

The sample comprised axillary lymph node tissue. The clonotype comes from a female donor with breast cancer. Some clones in this sample may be carry-over from other donors' samples. The chain employs TRBV12-3 or TRBV12-4 and TRBJ2-2; 8 nucleotides line up with TRBD2. CDR3 coding DNA: TGTGCCAGCAGAACCACTAGCGGAACGAGCACCGGGGAGCTGTTTTTT. It codes for CASRTTSGTSTGELFF.